This record looks at one T cell receptor (beta chain) sequence and its context. Antigen specificity is unknown. These data come from a study of cytomegalovirus exposure and HLA in healthy donors. The primer mix had 60 Vbeta and 13 Jbeta primers. Profiled with immunoSEQ multiplex PCR; TCRdb holds only in-frame clones, not every one. This sample carries about 200,000 clones, 82% of them seen once, and the ten largest clones take roughly 6%. Study results and caveats: Immune exposure information comprised only CMV serostatus. Later analysis indicated greater clonal expansion among HLA-associated TCR beta chains than among equally common other chains.

With 2 bases clipped from V and 4 bases from J, the junction kept 10 bases outside the gene matches. The CDR3 is 17 residues long. The chain couples TRBV5-3 to TRBJ2-2; 8 bases align to TRBD1. TRBV5-3 is an ORF, with its function uncertain. This TCR was recovered from a woman in her 50s in good health and CMV-seropositive. The sample consisted of PBMCs. The CDR3 protein is CARSFRRGRLCTGELFF. For the CDR3, the DNA is TGTGCCAGAAGCTTCCGCAGGGGGCGTCTATGCACCGGGGAGCTGTTTTTT.